This TCR beta chain was sequenced during a study of CXCR3-negative and CXCR3-positive naive CD8 T cells. Study conclusions and caveats: Both naive subsets, CXCR3-negative and CXCR3-positive, displayed similar TRBV-TRBJ usage, unlike memory cells. CXCR3-positive naive cells carried more hydrophobic TRB CDR3s than CXCR3-negative ones. Each naive subset displayed comparably high diversity, whereas memory CD8+ cells displayed much lower diversity. Upon cryopreservation, CXCR3 expression partially decreased, and most assays used fresh PBMCs.

Per CD8+ T cell subset, triplicate sorts of 300,000 or so cells each were done. This CDR3 is built from 16 residues. Germline lookup yields CDR1 SQVTM and CDR2 ANQGSEA. 5' RACE that incorporated UMI labels was used to prepare the TRB cDNA libraries. TCRdb re-called the 5' RACE reads; every CDR3 protein appears as one record, without DNA. The table for this sample gives 90,000 to 150,000 distinct CDR3 sequences. In regard to this clonotype: What it binds is unknown.

Sequencing used naive CXCR3+ CD8+ T cells from blood. Subset defined: CD45RO-CCR7+CD27+CD95- naive CD8+ T cells expressing CXCR3 (TNR3+). This chain links TRBV29-1 with TRBJ2-7; TCRdb returns TRBD1, unconfirmable since there is no DNA. The receptor was derived from a human donor in good health. Some clones in this sample may be carry-over from other donors' samples. The CDR3 here is CSVEDGRGPTGYEQYF.